Listed below are T cell receptor beta chains from one sample, sequenced in a study of regulatory T cells in long-lasting Graves disease. TCRdb processed the multiplex PCR reads anew with MiXCR; each CDR3 protein has one entry. The sample yields fewer than 550,000 distinct CDR3 sequences, 15% to 20% seen once. This sample also belongs to another study, concerning T cells in Graves' hyperthyroidism and ophthalmopathy.

Sequencing used peripheral blood mononuclear cells (PBMCs), obtained at new diagnosis, from a patient treated with antithyroid drugs. Every receptor here comes from a middle-aged woman with Graves disease. Each CDR3 is given with its conserved first and last residue. The D gene is left open where the match is weak.

>TRBJ1-1|TRBV7-8|-|17
CASSLHPTAKMNTEAFF
>TRBJ2-1|TRBV4-1|TRBD2|17
CASSQLGLAAGGDEQFF
>TRBJ2-5|TRBV10-2|-|14
CASRGMAVQETQYF
>TRBJ1-1|TRBV3-1|-|11
CASSLTSEAFF
>TRBJ1-4|TRBV29-1|-|15
CSVEGGRAPAGKLFF
>TRBJ1-2|TRBV7-9|-|14
CASSLNQGLDGYTF
>TRBJ1-2|TRBV7-2|-|17
CASSPGSTVSQFYGYTF
>TRBJ2-7|TRBV29-1|TRBD1|13
CSVQGQGVYEQYF
>TRBJ2-7|TRBV5-1|TRBD2|15
CASSFRGTTTYEQYF
>TRBJ1-2|TRBV20-1|-|14
CSAGDMGSFDGYTF
>TRBJ2-2|TRBV6-1|TRBD1|14
CATAETGMIGELFF
>TRBJ1-2|TRBV2|TRBD1|14
CASSALTGTGGYTF
>TRBJ1-4|TRBV24-1|TRBD1|17
CATGWTGAAGVGEKLFF
>TRBJ2-2|TRBV7-9|TRBD2|14
CASSIGTSTGELFF
>TRBJ1-1|TRBV28|-|13
CASRRTPSFEAFF
>TRBJ2-7|TRBV7-8|TRBD2|15
CASSGGGGRGYEQYF
>TRBJ2-7|TRBV30|-|14
CAWIPSRRTYEQYF
>TRBJ1-6|TRBV7-2|TRBD1|15
CASSMGQGNDSPLHF
>TRBJ2-1|TRBV3-1|-|12
CASSQDTNEQFF
>TRBJ2-7|TRBV4-1|-|15
CASSHGTASSYEQYF
>TRBJ2-2|TRBV5-1|-|14
CASSLGQITGELFF
>TRBJ1-1|TRBV12-5|-|15
CASGFPPGRDTEAFF
>TRBJ1-1|TRBV19|TRBD1|13
CASSQGQGFLAFF
>TRBJ2-5|TRBV7-3|-|14
CASSVRGVQETQYF
>TRBJ2-5|TRBV6-2/TRBV6-3|TRBD1|15
CASSYFWTGEETQYF
>TRBJ1-5|TRBV6-1|TRBD1|16
CASRSSGTGGDQPQHF
>TRBJ1-5|TRBV12-3/TRBV12-4|-|13
CASSPGFNQPQHF
>TRBJ2-5|TRBV6-1|-|11
CATGLGETQYF
>TRBJ2-3|TRBV29-1|-|11
CSGTILDTQYF
>TRBJ2-3|TRBV20-1|TRBD2|16
CSASLVRGGNTDTQYF
>TRBJ1-5|TRBV12-3/TRBV12-4|-|14
CASSRIDTDQPQHF
>TRBJ1-5|TRBV9|-|15
CASSVEGFRNQPQHF
>TRBJ1-2|TRBV2|-|13
CASTESGSYGYTF
>TRBJ1-5|TRBV20-1|-|17
CSARRVVGRGSNQPQHF
>TRBJ2-1|TRBV11-2|-|15
CASSLGQRNFGGQFF
>TRBJ1-1|TRBV6-1|-|14
CASSQRRGNTEAFF
>TRBJ2-2|TRBV9|-|16
CASSYSSSQNTGELFF
>TRBJ1-1|TRBV10-2|TRBD1|14
CASSAATGGTEAFF
>TRBJ2-7|TRBV7-2|-|13
CASSLAQGTEQYF
>TRBJ1-2|TRBV13|-|15
CASSPRGRRDYGYTF
>TRBJ1-6|TRBV6-2/TRBV6-3|-|15
CASSYSRQIYSPLHF
>-|TRBV19|-|15
CASSIVLRPAGEQYF